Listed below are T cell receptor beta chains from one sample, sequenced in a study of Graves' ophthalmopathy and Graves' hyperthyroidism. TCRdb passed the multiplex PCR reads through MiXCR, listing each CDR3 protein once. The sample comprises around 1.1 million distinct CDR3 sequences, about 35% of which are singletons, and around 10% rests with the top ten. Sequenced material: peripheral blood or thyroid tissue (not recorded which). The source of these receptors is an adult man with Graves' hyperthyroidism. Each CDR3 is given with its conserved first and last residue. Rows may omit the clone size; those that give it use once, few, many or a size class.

cdr3_aa: CSVGDSSTQETQYF; v_call: TRBV29-1; j_call: TRBJ2-5; clone_size: many
cdr3_aa: CASSRRTQETQYF; v_call: TRBV12-3/TRBV12-4; j_call: TRBJ2-5; clone_size: many
cdr3_aa: CAITEWRGDRPNQPQHF; v_call: TRBV10-3; j_call: TRBJ1-5; clone_size: NA
cdr3_aa: CASSEQGQSAQHF; v_call: TRBV2; j_call: TRBJ1-5; clone_size: NA
cdr3_aa: CASRPTGRENEKLFF; v_call: TRBV6-5; j_call: TRBJ1-4; clone_size: NA
cdr3_aa: CASRTLRNTGELFF; v_call: TRBV19; j_call: TRBJ2-2; clone_size: many
cdr3_aa: CASSIVSGRYSNQPQHF; v_call: TRBV19; j_call: TRBJ1-5; clone_size: NA
cdr3_aa: CASSQLGGPPLHF; v_call: TRBV14; j_call: TRBJ1-6; clone_size: NA
cdr3_aa: CASSLVGGNNEKLFF; v_call: TRBV7-2; j_call: TRBJ1-4; clone_size: many
cdr3_aa: CASRTGTAETQYF; v_call: TRBV12-3/TRBV12-4; j_call: TRBJ2-5; clone_size: few
cdr3_aa: CASSGLQGIDTEAFF; v_call: TRBV10-2; j_call: TRBJ1-1; clone_size: NA
cdr3_aa: CASTSVETQYF; v_call: TRBV7-2; j_call: TRBJ2-5; clone_size: NA
cdr3_aa: CASSFSGAGNTIYF; v_call: TRBV7-3; j_call: TRBJ1-3; clone_size: few
cdr3_aa: CAAEGGGGTEAFF; v_call: TRBV19; j_call: TRBJ1-1; clone_size: many
cdr3_aa: CSARDPTGGFETQYF; v_call: TRBV20-1; j_call: TRBJ2-5; clone_size: NA
cdr3_aa: CASSLAGTGVLYGYTF; v_call: TRBV7-2; j_call: TRBJ1-2; clone_size: many
cdr3_aa: CASWEASNQPQHF; v_call: TRBV15; j_call: TRBJ1-5; clone_size: NA
cdr3_aa: CSVKDSRYGYTF; v_call: TRBV29-1; j_call: TRBJ1-2; clone_size: NA
cdr3_aa: CSVGTGGLQLNTEAFF; v_call: TRBV29-1; j_call: TRBJ1-1; clone_size: NA
cdr3_aa: CASSLARDAFF; v_call: TRBV11-2; j_call: TRBJ1-1; clone_size: many
cdr3_aa: CASSLWRRRDSPFQETQYF; v_call: TRBV7-8; j_call: TRBJ2-5; clone_size: NA
cdr3_aa: CASNDGLAGSEQYF; v_call: TRBV6-2/TRBV6-3; j_call: TRBJ2-7; clone_size: many
cdr3_aa: CSARDIGIIYEQYF; v_call: TRBV20-1; j_call: TRBJ2-7; clone_size: NA
cdr3_aa: CASSPETGFTEAFF; v_call: TRBV5-1; j_call: TRBJ1-1; clone_size: many
cdr3_aa: CSARETPGESQETQYF; v_call: TRBV20-1; j_call: TRBJ2-5; clone_size: NA
cdr3_aa: CASSYTQYTEAFF; v_call: TRBV6-2/TRBV6-3; j_call: TRBJ1-1; clone_size: few
cdr3_aa: CASAPRIPYEQYF; v_call: TRBV2; j_call: TRBJ2-7; clone_size: many
cdr3_aa: CASSLLQGGGNQPQHF; v_call: TRBV11-1; j_call: TRBJ1-5; clone_size: NA
cdr3_aa: CASRTGLAGSYEQYF; v_call: TRBV10-2; j_call: TRBJ2-7; clone_size: NA
cdr3_aa: CASSLGRTYSNQPQHF; v_call: TRBV7-2; j_call: TRBJ1-5; clone_size: many
cdr3_aa: CATSAPGALSVELFF; v_call: TRBV15; j_call: TRBJ2-2; clone_size: many
cdr3_aa: CASSGTEYNSPLHF; v_call: TRBV10-2; j_call: TRBJ1-6; clone_size: NA
cdr3_aa: CASSQDPGDYYEQYF; v_call: TRBV4-1; j_call: TRBJ2-7; clone_size: NA
cdr3_aa: CATSRDRGQETQYF; v_call: TRBV15; j_call: TRBJ2-5; clone_size: many
cdr3_aa: CASSEGRINQPQHF; v_call: TRBV2; j_call: TRBJ1-5; clone_size: many
cdr3_aa: CASGLTGVNQPQHF; v_call: TRBV7-9; j_call: TRBJ1-5; clone_size: many
cdr3_aa: CASSTGTPNTGELFF; v_call: TRBV2; j_call: TRBJ2-2; clone_size: many
cdr3_aa: CAISDSENLGVGETQYF; v_call: TRBV10-3; j_call: TRBJ2-5; clone_size: NA
cdr3_aa: CSAAGQGNQPQHF; v_call: TRBV20-1; j_call: TRBJ1-5; clone_size: many
cdr3_aa: CASTPSPAGGPAPYEQYF; v_call: TRBV7-2; j_call: TRBJ2-7; clone_size: NA
cdr3_aa: CASSPHWTYNEQFF; v_call: TRBV25-1; j_call: TRBJ2-1; clone_size: NA
cdr3_aa: CSVEVPGQLRNTIYF; v_call: TRBV29-1; j_call: TRBJ1-3; clone_size: few
cdr3_aa: CAISERRTASYEQYF; v_call: TRBV10-3; j_call: TRBJ2-7; clone_size: many
cdr3_aa: CASSLEPVGGSSPLHF; v_call: TRBV5-8; j_call: TRBJ1-6; clone_size: many
cdr3_aa: CASLRTGGHYGYTF; v_call: TRBV7-2; j_call: TRBJ1-2; clone_size: NA
cdr3_aa: CAISEQMNTEAFF; v_call: TRBV10-3; j_call: TRBJ1-1; clone_size: many
cdr3_aa: CTSSSLAGEILLYEQYF; v_call: TRBV7-8; j_call: TRBJ2-7; clone_size: NA
cdr3_aa: CSARGTWRGGVNEQYF; v_call: TRBV20-1; j_call: TRBJ2-7; clone_size: NA
cdr3_aa: CASSPGPTEKLFF; v_call: TRBV7-2; j_call: TRBJ1-4; clone_size: few
cdr3_aa: CSHGTGKNEQYF; v_call: TRBV29-1; j_call: TRBJ2-7; clone_size: many
cdr3_aa: CASSTTSERYEQYF; v_call: TRBV6-5; j_call: TRBJ2-7; clone_size: NA